Reported below is one TCR beta chain. Germline CDR1 is SEHNR and CDR2 is FQNEAQ (reference sequence). The CDR3 is 15 residues long. V was pared by 5 bases and J by 1 base, with 15 bases between. These data originate in a study of T cells in Graves' hyperthyroidism and ophthalmopathy. Amplification of TCR beta CDR3 regions used RNA as the template. A first-round RT-PCR of the TCR CDR3 used the HTBI primer set. MiXCR, run by TCRdb on the multiplex PCR reads, gives a single entry per CDR3 protein. The sample contains approximately 560,000 distinct CDR3 sequences, about 45% of which appear only once. Stable Graves' hyperthyroidism meant no ophthalmopathy progression within 18 months. Investigators excluded patients with uncontrolled infection, other autoimmune disease, pregnancy or lactation.

The sample taken for sequencing was peripheral blood or thyroid tissue (not recorded which). The chain combines TRBV7-9 with TRBJ2-7; D remains ambiguous. The receptor's source is a woman between 18 and 29 years old with Graves' hyperthyroidism. For the CDR3, the DNA is TGTGCCAGCAGCCCCCCGTGGGCAGCTTCCTACGAGCAGTACTTC. This sequence encodes CASSPPWAASYEQYF.